Below are 28 T cell receptor beta chains sequenced from a single sample in a study of T cell responses to AZD1222 COVID-19 vaccine (dated by TCRdb to the early 2020s). Library creation used the immunoSEQ multiplex PCR assay. TCRdb limited this immuneACCESS table to in-frame rearrangements with V and J called. A share of clones is missing; checked studies link under half to unresolved V genes, and the rest is unexplained. The sample has 250,000 to 300,000 clones on record, about 94% of them singletons. The ten biggest clones cover 0.5% to 0.65% of the sample. The meaning of the sample's time point label: about 28 days (+/-7) after the second vaccine dose. This material consisted of peripheral blood, taken 28 days after the second AZD1222 dose. The origin of the receptors is an adult who received the AZD1222 COVID-19 vaccine.

The V call is TRBV28, the J call TRBJ2-3; D is uncertain. CDR3 size: 17 residues. V was shortened by 6 bases and J by 2 bases, with 21 bases between the two germline ends. Germline V gene sequence: CDR1 MDHEN, CDR2 SYDVKM. CDR3 nucleotides: TGTGCCAGCAGACCAAATGGGCTCGCACCGTTCACAGATACGCAGTATTTT. It yields the protein CASRPNGLAPFTDTQYF. The full variable domain, in which reference TRBV28 and TRBJ2-3 provide the parts outside the CDR3, is DVKVTQSSRYLVKRTGEKVFLECVQDMDHENMFWYRQDPGLGLRLIYFSYDVKMKEKGDIPEGYSVSREKKERFSLILESASTNQTSMYLCASRPNGLAPFTDTQYFGPGTRLTVL.

This chain joins TRBV27 and TRBJ2-7; TRBD2 matches 13 bases. Per germline, CDR1 MNHEY and CDR2 SMNVEV (reference sequence). With V trimmed by 4 bases and J by 0 bases, 9 bases remained unmatched. The CDR3 covers 18 residues. The CDR3 bases are TGTGCCAGCAGTTCCGCCGGGACTAGCGGGGCGGCCTCCTACGAGCAGTACTTC. Protein product: CASSSAGTSGAASYEQYF.

The chain employs TRBV5-4 and TRBJ2-3; 8 nucleotides line up with TRBD2. Germline-derived CDR1 and CDR2 are SGHNT and YYREEE (reference sequence). V lost 4 bases and J lost 2; bases outside the gene matches: 6. CDR3 size: 15 residues. The DNA of the CDR3 is TGTGCCAGCAGCATTAGCGGGGCCTCCACAGATACGCAGTATTTT. Translation gives CASSISGASTDTQYF.

The CDR3 DNA sequence: TGTGCCAGCAGCCTAAGACTAGCGGGAGACGGGGAGCAGTACTTC. Its translation: CASSLRLAGDGEQYF. The V call is TRBV3-1 (or the pseudogene TRBV3-2), the J call TRBJ2-7, with 12 bases fitting TRBD2. CDR3 length: 15 residues. The germline V gene has CDR1 LGHDT and CDR2 YNNKEL (reference sequence). Trimming cost V 4 bases and J 7 bases; bases outside gene matches: 8.

This chain connects TRBV19 to TRBJ2-6; 7 positions match TRBD1. V lost 2 bases to trimming and J lost 4 bases; unmatched junction nucleotides: 8. The germline CDR1 and CDR2 sequences are LNHDA and SQIVND (reference sequence). This CDR3 is built from 17 residues. The CDR3 DNA reads TGTGCCAGTAGTATACAGACAGGGCTTGGCGGGGCCAACGTCCTGACTTTC. Translated: CASSIQTGLGGANVLTF.

This rearrangement joins TRBV5-5 to TRBJ2-1, with 12 bases lining up with TRBD2. Trimming at V came to 1 base and at J to 2 bases, leaving 4 bases not matched to a gene. From germline, CDR1 is SGHKS and CDR2 YYEKEE (reference sequence). This CDR3 has 17 amino acids. CDR3 in amino acids: CASSLKPSGGAYNEQFF. The CDR3 nucleotides read TGTGCCAGCAGCTTGAAACCTAGCGGGGGGGCCTACAATGAGCAGTTCTTC.

The chain couples TRBV11-2 to TRBJ2-7; 11 bases match TRBD2. V lost 5 bases to trimming and J lost 12 bases; unmatched junction nucleotides: 9. The germline V gene has CDR1 SGHAT and CDR2 FQNNGV. The length of the CDR3 is 13 residues. The chain's CDR3 is CASSLSGTSGAYF. In nucleotides, the CDR3 is TGTGCCAGCAGCCTGTCCGGGACTAGCGGCGCGTACTTC.

The V and J genes are TRBV12-3 or TRBV12-4 and TRBJ2-2; D is unresolved. The CDR3 has 12 residues. V dropped 3 bases and J dropped 6 bases, with 5 bases sitting between them. CDR3: CASSFWAGELFF. Written as DNA, the CDR3 is TGTGCCAGCAGTTTCTGGGCCGGGGAGCTGTTTTTT.

The gene calls are TRBV20-1 and TRBJ1-2, with D uncertain. This CDR3 has 9 residues. The ends were cut back, 6 bases at V and 8 bases at J, with 7 bases in the middle. Germline V gene data show CDR1 as DFQATT and CDR2 as SNEGSKA (reference sequence). CDR3 protein: CSALPGYTF. The CDR3 bases are TGCAGTGCCCTTCCCGGCTACACCTTC.

V is TRBV5-4 and J is TRBJ2-5; D gene uncertain. Germline CDR1 and CDR2: SGHNT and YYREEE (reference sequence). Trimming cost V 1 base and J 0 bases, with 10 bases left between them. This CDR3 is 15 amino acids long. The CDR3: CASSLLGLDQETQYF. CDR3 sequence (DNA): TGTGCCAGCAGCTTGCTGGGTCTGGACCAAGAGACCCAGTACTTC.

J is TRBJ1-2 and V is TRBV9; D may be TRBD1 (5 bases). Germline V gene lookup returns CDR1 SGDLS and CDR2 YYNGEE. V lost 3 bases and J 4 bases, leaving 13 bases between the germline ends. CDR3 length: 14 residues. CDR3 loop: CASSALGGSYGYTF. CDR3 DNA: TGTGCCAGCAGCGCCCTTGGGGGAAGCTATGGCTACACCTTC.

A remark on this clone: Since the CDR3 does not end with the conserved phenylalanine or tryptophan, this likely comes from a read error. No DNA is shown, since the ends of the CDR3 on it are uncertain; the CDR3 is the one TCRdb lists. V gene TRBV19 combines with J gene TRBJ1-6; the table's TRBD1 call for D was not verified on the DNA. In germline, CDR1 is LNHDA, CDR2 SQIVND (reference sequence). Counting both end residues, the CDR3 totals 9 amino acids. The CDR3 loop is CASSIPRLE.

The chain recombines TRBV2 with TRBJ1-1; possible D gene TRBD1, 5 bases. The CDR3 contains 12 residues. V shed 5 bases and J shed 4 bases, with 8 bases lying between them. Germline V CDR1 and CDR2: SNHLY, FYNNEI. The CDR3 spells CASSPTATEAFF. The CDR3 nucleotides read TGTGCCAGCAGTCCGACAGCCACTGAAGCTTTCTTT.

The V call is TRBV5-5, the J call TRBJ1-4, with D uncertain. V was trimmed by 0 bases and J by 5 bases, leaving 5 bases between them. CDR3 length equals 13 residues. From germline, CDR1 is SGHKS and CDR2 YYEKEE (reference sequence). The CDR3 reads CASSLEDNEKLFF. CDR3 coding DNA: TGTGCCAGCAGCTTGGAAGACAATGAAAAACTGTTTTTT. The whole variable domain, remainder taken from reference TRBV5-5 and TRBJ1-4, is DAGVTQSPTHLIKTRGQQVTLRCSPISGHKSVSWYQQVLGQGPQFIFQYYEKEERGRGNFPDRFSARQFPNYSSELNVNALLLGDSALYLCASSLEDNEKLFFGSGTQLSVL.

The chain combines TRBV7-2 with TRBJ1-5; 9 bases agree with TRBD1. V gave up 4 bases and J gave up 5 bases; unmatched junction bases: 15. Germline V gene lookup returns CDR1 SGHTA and CDR2 FQGNSA. The CDR3 spans 18 residues. CDR3 loop: CASSSFGTGRDFHQPQHF. DNA for the CDR3: TGTGCCAGCAGCTCATTTGGGACAGGGAGGGATTTTCATCAGCCCCAGCATTTT.

In regard to this clone: Compared with germline, one end of the junction differs, possibly owing to a read error. This sequence joins TRBV28 and TRBJ1-2; unclear D gene. The CDR3 sequence is 11 residues long. Germline V gene lookup returns CDR1 MDHEN and CDR2 SYDVKM. CDR3 in amino acids: CATSLVYGYTF. CDR3 nucleotide sequence: TGTGCCACCAGTCTCGTCTATGGCTACACCTTC.

The rearrangement links TRBV28 to TRBJ1-1, with D tentatively TRBD1 (5 bases). CDR3 length: 15 amino acids. The germline V gene has CDR1 MDHEN and CDR2 SYDVKM. Deletions cut 2 bases from V and 3 bases from J, with 13 bases between. In nucleotides, the CDR3 is TGTGCCAGCAGTTTAACCCCCTCGGGGGACACTGAAGCTTTCTTT. Translating gives CASSLTPSGDTEAFF.

The chain employs TRBV7-2 and TRBJ2-1; 11 bases line up with TRBD2. Germline V gene sequence: CDR1 SGHTA, CDR2 FQGNSA. Trimming took 4 bases from V and 7 from J; bases not matched to a gene: 3. The CDR3 has 14 amino acids. CDR3 residues: CASSSGLAENEQFF. In DNA form, the CDR3 reads TGTGCCAGCAGCTCGGGACTAGCGGAGAATGAGCAGTTCTTC.

This clone appeared once. Being one base from a much bigger clone, this may be a read error. This chain joins TRBV28 and TRBJ1-2; D remains unclear. Germline CDR1 and CDR2: MDHEN and SYDVKM. This CDR3 comprises 12 residues. Trimming took off 5 bases at V and 3 bases at J, with 7 bases between the two ends. The CDR3, as DNA: TGTGCCAGCAGTAGGGCGGACTATGGCTACACCTTC. As protein: CASSRADYGYTF.

V gene TRBV20-1 combines with J gene TRBJ1-1; D is unclear. V lost 4 bases to trimming and J lost 1 base, with 4 bases between them. Germline V gives CDR1 DFQATT, CDR2 SNEGSKA (reference sequence). The CDR3 extends over 11 amino acids. CDR3 region: CSAKGNTEAFF. As DNA, the CDR3 is TGCAGTGCTAAAGGGAACACTGAAGCTTTCTTT.

The chain is built from TRBV27 and TRBJ1-2, with D possibly matching TRBD1 (6 bases). This CDR3 comprises 13 residues. The germline gives CDR1 MNHEY, CDR2 SMNVEV (reference sequence). V shed 2 bases and J shed 4 bases, with 8 bases lying between them. CDR3 bases: TGTGCCAGCAGTTTAGGCAGGGGCTATGGCTACACCTTC. Its protein product is CASSLGRGYGYTF.

V and J are TRBV28 and TRBJ1-1; D unresolved. Trimming pared 9 bases from V and 6 bases from J, leaving 14 bases between. The CDR3 covers 12 residues. Per the germline V gene, CDR1 is MDHEN and CDR2 is SYDVKM. The CDR3: CASRPGVPEAFF. The CDR3 DNA follows: TGTGCCAGTCGCCCGGGAGTGCCTGAAGCTTTCTTT.

The chain joins TRBV20-1 to TRBJ1-6; possible D gene TRBD1, 6 bases. The V and J ends lost 3 bases and 0 bases respectively, with 12 bases between them. The CDR3 runs to 16 residues. Germline values: CDR1 DFQATT, CDR2 SNEGSKA (reference sequence). CDR3 DNA sequence: TGCAGTGCTAGTACAGGGAGTAGCTCCTATAATTCACCCCTCCACTTT. Protein: CSASTGSSSYNSPLHF.

The rearrangement joins TRBV24-1 to TRBJ2-2, with 11 bases fitting TRBD2. V was pared by 0 bases and J by 1 base, with 3 bases of the junction left unmatched. The CDR3 loop spans 18 amino acids. The germline gives CDR1 KGHDR, CDR2 SFDVKD. CDR3 sequence reads: CATSDLPGTSGNTGELFF. The CDR3 nucleotides are TGTGCCACCAGTGATTTGCCCGGGACTAGCGGGAACACCGGGGAGCTGTTTTTT.

The sample holds one count of this clone. The chain uses TRBV4-1 and TRBJ2-7; a possible D gene is TRBD2 (6 bases). The ends were cut back, 8 bases at V and 5 bases at J, with 16 bases in the middle. CDR3 length: 13 residues. Per the germline V gene, CDR1 is MGHRA and CDR2 is YSYEKL. CDR3 region: CASGWDSRNEQYF. CDR3 DNA: TGCGCCAGCGGGTGGGACTCCCGGAACGAGCAGTACTTC.

The chain combines TRBV2 with TRBJ2-3, with 9 bases that match TRBD2. V shed 6 bases and J 5 bases; nucleotides not matched to a gene: 15. The V gene's germline CDR1 is SNHLY and CDR2 FYNNEI. The CDR3 sequence is 17 residues long. In nucleotides, the CDR3 is TGTGCCAGCAGGAAGGAACTAGCGGGCCTAGCCGGAGATACGCAGTATTTT. It codes for CASRKELAGLAGDTQYF. Full variable domain (remainder filled in from reference TRBV2 and TRBJ2-3): EPEVTQTPSHQVTQMGQEVILRCVPISNHLYFYWYRQILGQKVEFLVSFYNNEISEKSEIFDDQFSVERPDGSNFTLKIRSTKLEDSAMYFCASRKELAGLAGDTQYFGPGTRLTVL.

DNA for the CDR3: TGTGCCAGAAAGGGGCAGTTCTTC. Protein: CARKGQFF. The chain employs TRBV5-3 and TRBJ2-1; D uncertain. TRBV5-3 is identified as an open reading frame with a role that is uncertain. This CDR3 spans 8 amino acids. Between the trimmed V and J ends, which lost 6 bases and 12 bases, there was a span of 4 bases.

The chain employs TRBV6-5 and TRBJ1-2, with TRBD1 as a possible D gene (5 bases). CDR3 length equals 15 residues. Germline CDR1 is MNHEY and CDR2 is SVGAGI. Trimming took 4 bases from V and 5 from J, leaving 17 bases between them. CDR3 loop: CASSSRGGGGYGYTF. For the CDR3, the DNA is TGTGCCAGCAGTTCCCGGGGGGGAGGAGGTTATGGCTACACCTTC.